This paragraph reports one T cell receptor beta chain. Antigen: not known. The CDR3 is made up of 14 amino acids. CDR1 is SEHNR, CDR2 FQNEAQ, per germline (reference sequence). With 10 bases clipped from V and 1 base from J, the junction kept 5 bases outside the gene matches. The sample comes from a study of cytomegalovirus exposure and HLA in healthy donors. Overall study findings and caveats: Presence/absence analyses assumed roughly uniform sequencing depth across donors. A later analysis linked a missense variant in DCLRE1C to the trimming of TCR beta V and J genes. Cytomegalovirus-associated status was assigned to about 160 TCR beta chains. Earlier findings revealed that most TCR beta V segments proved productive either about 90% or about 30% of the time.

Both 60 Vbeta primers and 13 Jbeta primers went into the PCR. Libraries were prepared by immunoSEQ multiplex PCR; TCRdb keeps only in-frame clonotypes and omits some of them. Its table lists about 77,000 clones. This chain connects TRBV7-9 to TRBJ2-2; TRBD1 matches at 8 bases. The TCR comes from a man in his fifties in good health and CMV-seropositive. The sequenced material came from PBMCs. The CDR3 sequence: CAIQGDRNTGELFF. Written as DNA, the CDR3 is TGTGCCATACAGGGGGATCGGAACACCGGGGAGCTGTTTTTT.